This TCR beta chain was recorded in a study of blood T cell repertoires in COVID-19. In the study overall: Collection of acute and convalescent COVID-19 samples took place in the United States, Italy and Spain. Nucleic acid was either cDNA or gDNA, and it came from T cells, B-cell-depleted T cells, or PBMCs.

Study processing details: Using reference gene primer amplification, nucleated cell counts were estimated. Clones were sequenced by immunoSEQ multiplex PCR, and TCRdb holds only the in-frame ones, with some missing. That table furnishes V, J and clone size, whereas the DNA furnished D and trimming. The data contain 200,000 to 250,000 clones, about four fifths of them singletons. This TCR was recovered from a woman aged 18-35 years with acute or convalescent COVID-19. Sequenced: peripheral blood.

The CDR3 sequence: CASSPSGRLAKNIQYF. DNA for the CDR3: TGTGCCAGCAGCCCAAGCGGAAGACTAGCCAAAAACATTCAGTACTTC. The chain carries TRBV11-2 and TRBJ2-4; D is possibly TRBD2 (5 bases). Trimming removed 5 bases from V and 0 bases from J, with 14 bases in between. The CDR3 extends over 16 amino acids. CDR1 is SGHAT and CDR2 is FQNNGV in the germline V gene.